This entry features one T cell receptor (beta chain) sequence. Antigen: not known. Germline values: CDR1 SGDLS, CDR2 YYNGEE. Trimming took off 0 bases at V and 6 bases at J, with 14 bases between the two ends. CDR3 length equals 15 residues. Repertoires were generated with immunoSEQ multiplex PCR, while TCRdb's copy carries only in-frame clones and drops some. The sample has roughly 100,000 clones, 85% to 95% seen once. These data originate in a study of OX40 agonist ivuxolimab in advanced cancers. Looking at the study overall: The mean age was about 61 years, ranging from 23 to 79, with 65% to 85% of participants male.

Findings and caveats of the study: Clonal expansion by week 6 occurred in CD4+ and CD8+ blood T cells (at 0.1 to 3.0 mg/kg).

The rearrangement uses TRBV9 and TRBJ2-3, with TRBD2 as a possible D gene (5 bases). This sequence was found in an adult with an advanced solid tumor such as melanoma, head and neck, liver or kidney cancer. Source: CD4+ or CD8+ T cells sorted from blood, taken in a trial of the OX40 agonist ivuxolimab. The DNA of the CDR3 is TGTGCCAGCAGCGTAGTTGTGGGTGGCGGGGATACGCAGTATTTT. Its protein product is CASSVVVGGGDTQYF.